This T cell receptor beta chain appears in the sequencing data of a study of identical twins. Study-level points and caveats: Reduced insertions were recorded for abundant cord blood beta clonotypes, with no such pattern in memory repertoires.

Germline V gene sequence: CDR1 MNHEY, CDR2 SMNVEV (reference sequence). The CDR3 runs to 15 residues. With 6 bases removed from V and 3 bases from J, the gap between germline ends came to 18 bases. Using its own MiXCR run on the 5' RACE reads, TCRdb lists one record per CDR3 protein. This sample yields some 500,000 distinct CDR3 sequences, of which over 12% are seen a single time; roughly 0.5% belongs to the top ten. This clonotype was seen more than once but under ten times. Its antigen remains unknown. The sample was also reused in another study, on yellow fever vaccine responses in identical twins.

The gene calls are TRBV27 and TRBJ2-7; weak D call: TRBD2 (5 bases). Input material: CD4+ T cells sorted from blood. This TCR derives from a young woman in good health. The CDR3 DNA sequence: TGTGCCAGCAGACGCCTCGACGCGGGCTACTACGAGCAGTACTTC. Translating gives CASRRLDAGYYEQYF.